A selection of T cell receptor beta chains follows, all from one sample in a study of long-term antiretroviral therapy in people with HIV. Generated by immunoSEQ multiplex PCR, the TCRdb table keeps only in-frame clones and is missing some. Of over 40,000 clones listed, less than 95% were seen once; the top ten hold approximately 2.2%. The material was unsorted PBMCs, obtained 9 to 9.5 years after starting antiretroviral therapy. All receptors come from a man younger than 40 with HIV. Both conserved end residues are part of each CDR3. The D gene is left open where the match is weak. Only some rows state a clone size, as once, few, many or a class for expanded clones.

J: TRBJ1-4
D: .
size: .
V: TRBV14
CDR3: CPGLLRVTRGDEKLFF
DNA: TGTCCCGGTCTGTTGCGGGTCACTCGGGGTGATGAAAAACTGTTTTTT

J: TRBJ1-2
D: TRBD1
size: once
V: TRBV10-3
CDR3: CAISDPGQGRGYTF
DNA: TGTGCCATCAGTGACCCCGGACAGGGCCGTGGCTACACCTTC

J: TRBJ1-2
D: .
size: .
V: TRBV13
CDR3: CASSAGATRANYGYTF
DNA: TGTGCCAGCAGCGCCGGGGCGACTAGAGCTAACTATGGCTACACCTTC

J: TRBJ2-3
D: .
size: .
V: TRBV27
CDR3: CASSRPPSGTDTQYF
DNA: TGTGCCAGCAGCCGCCCCCCTAGCGGCACAGATACGCAGTATTTT

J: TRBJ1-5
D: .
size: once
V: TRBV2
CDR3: CASRARDLDQPQHF
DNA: TGTGCCAGCAGAGCCCGGGACCTCGATCAGCCCCAGCATTTT

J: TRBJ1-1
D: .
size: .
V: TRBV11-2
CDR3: CASSLGNSEAFF
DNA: TGTGCCAGCAGCTTAGGTAATTCTGAAGCTTTCTTT

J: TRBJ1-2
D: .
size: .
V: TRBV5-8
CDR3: CASSLAGGVYGYTF
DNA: TGTGCCAGCAGCTTGGCCGGAGGGGTCTATGGCTACACCTTC

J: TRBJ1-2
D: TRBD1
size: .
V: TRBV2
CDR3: CASSPEMGQGYGYTF
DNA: TGTGCCAGCAGCCCCGAGATGGGACAGGGATATGGCTACACCTTC

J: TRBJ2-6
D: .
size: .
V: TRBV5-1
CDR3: CASSLAVGANVLTF
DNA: TGCGCCAGCAGCTTGGCGGTGGGGGCCAACGTCCTGACTTTC

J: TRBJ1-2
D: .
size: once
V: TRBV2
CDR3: CASRADYYGYTF
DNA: TGTGCCAGCAGGGCAGATTACTATGGCTACACCTTC

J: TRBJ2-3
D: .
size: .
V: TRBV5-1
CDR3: CASSSSGLPTGGGTQYF
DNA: TGCGCCAGCAGCTCCAGTGGCTTACCGACGGGTGGAGGTACGCAGTATTTT

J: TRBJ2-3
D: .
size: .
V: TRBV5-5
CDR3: CASSLPAGITDTQYF
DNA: TGTGCCAGCAGCTTGCCGGCGGGGATCACAGATACGCAGTATTTT

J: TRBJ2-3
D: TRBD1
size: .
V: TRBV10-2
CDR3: CASSELAGTEETDTQYF
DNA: TGCGCCAGCAGTGAGTTGGCCGGGACAGAGGAAACAGATACGCAGTATTTT

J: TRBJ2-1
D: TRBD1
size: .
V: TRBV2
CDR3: CASSEGAGTGRDEQFF
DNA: TGTGCCAGCAGTGAAGGAGCCGGGACAGGGCGTGATGAGCAGTTCTTC

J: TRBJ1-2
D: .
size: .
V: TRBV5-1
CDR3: CASSKYTGTDGYTF
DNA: TGCGCCAGCAGCAAGTACACCGGGACGGATGGCTACACCTTC

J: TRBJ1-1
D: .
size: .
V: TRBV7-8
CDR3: CASSLTGETEAFF
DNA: TGTGCCAGCAGCCTCACCGGGGAGACTGAAGCTTTCTTT

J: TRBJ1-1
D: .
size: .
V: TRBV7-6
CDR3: CASSLVADGGTEAFF
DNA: TGTGCCAGCAGCTTAGTCGCCGACGGAGGCACTGAAGCTTTCTTT

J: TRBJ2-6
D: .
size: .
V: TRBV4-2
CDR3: CASSQDGGAGANVLTF
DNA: TGTGCCAGCAGCCAAGATGGGGGCGCTGGGGCCAACGTCCTGACTTTC

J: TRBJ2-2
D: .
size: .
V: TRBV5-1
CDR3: CASSLRGNTGELFF
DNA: TGCGCCAGCAGCTTGAGGGGAAACACCGGGGAGCTGTTTTTT

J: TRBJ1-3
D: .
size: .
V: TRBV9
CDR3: CASSARDGPSGNTIYF
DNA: TGTGCCAGCAGCGCCCGGGACGGTCCCTCTGGAAACACCATATATTTT

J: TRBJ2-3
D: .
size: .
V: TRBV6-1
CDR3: CASRAGGPDTQYF
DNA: TGTGCCAGCAGGGCAGGGGGGCCAGATACGCAGTATTTT

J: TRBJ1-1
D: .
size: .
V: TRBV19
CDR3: CASSMVPVGTEAFF
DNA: TGTGCCAGTAGTATGGTTCCCGTAGGGACTGAAGCTTTCTTT